This T cell receptor (beta chain) is from a study of cytomegalovirus exposure and HLA in healthy donors. Study information: Earlier findings included some 100 million unique TCR beta sequences obtained from 150 million to 200 million T cells. General study points: TCR beta chain V- and J-gene trimming was linked, in a later analysis, to a missense variant in DCLRE1C. In terms of immune exposure information, only CMV serostatus was available.

Worth noting for this clone: Its antigen remains unknown.

The trim removed 3 bases at V and 7 bases at J, leaving 4 bases unmatched. The CDR3 is 15 residues long. Germline V gene sequence: CDR1 SGDLS, CDR2 YYNGEE. This PCR relied on a set of 60 Vbeta primers and 13 Jbeta primers. Profiling relied on immunoSEQ multiplex PCR, and the TCRdb table lists in-frame clones only, not all of them. The data show fewer than 200,000 clones, with about 79% seen just once and nearly 6.5% held by the top ten. V gene TRBV9 combines with J gene TRBJ2-1, with 13 nucleotides matching TRBD2. Specimen: PBMCs. The source of this sequence is a man aged 35-49 years in good health and CMV-seropositive. CDR3 in amino acids: CASSGRTSGGNEQFF. In nucleotides, the CDR3 is TGTGCCAGCAGCGGAAGGACTAGCGGGGGAAATGAGCAGTTCTTC.